Listed here is a single T cell receptor beta chain. The antigen is unknown. Trimming shortened V by 4 bases and J by 5 bases, and 9 bases separated the two germline ends. The length of the CDR3 is 13 residues. Germline assignment: CDR1 KGHSH and CDR2 LQKENI. The data derive from a study of PD-L1 blockade in urothelial cancer. Overall study results and limits: Tumor-associated TCR clones expanded more in blood at 3 weeks in patients with durable benefit.

Measured with immunoSEQ multiplex PCR; TCRdb has only the in-frame clones, and not every one. Among about 88,000 clones listed, approximately 90% were seen once. Sequenced material: PBMCs, taken around atezolizumab (anti-PD-L1) treatment. The chain employs TRBV18 and TRBJ1-5, with unresolved D. The receptor was derived from a man between 60 and 70 years old with urothelial cancer. This CDR3 is CASSLNADQPQHF. In DNA, the CDR3 is TGTGCCAGCTCACTAAACGCAGATCAGCCCCAGCATTTT.